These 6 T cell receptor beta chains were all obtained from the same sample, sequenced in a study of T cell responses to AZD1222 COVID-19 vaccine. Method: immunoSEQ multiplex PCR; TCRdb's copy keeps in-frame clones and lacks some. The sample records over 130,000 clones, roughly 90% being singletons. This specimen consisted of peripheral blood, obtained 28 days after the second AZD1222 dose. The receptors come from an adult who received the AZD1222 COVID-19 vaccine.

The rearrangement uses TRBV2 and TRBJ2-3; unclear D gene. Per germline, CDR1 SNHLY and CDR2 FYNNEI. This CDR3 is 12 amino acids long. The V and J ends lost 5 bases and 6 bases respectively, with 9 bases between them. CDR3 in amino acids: CASSYMGDTQYF. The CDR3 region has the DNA TGTGCCAGCAGTTATATGGGGGATACGCAGTATTTT.

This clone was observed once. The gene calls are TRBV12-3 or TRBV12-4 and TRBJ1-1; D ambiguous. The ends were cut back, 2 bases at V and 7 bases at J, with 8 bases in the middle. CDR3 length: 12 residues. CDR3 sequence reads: CASSLYGYEAFF. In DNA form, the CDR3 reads TGTGCCAGCAGTTTATACGGCTATGAAGCTTTCTTT.

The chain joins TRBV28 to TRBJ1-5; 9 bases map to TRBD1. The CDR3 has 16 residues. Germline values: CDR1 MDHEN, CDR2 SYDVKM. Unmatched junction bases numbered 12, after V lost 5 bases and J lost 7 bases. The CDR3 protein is CASSPTGTGSFQPQHF. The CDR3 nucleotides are TGTGCCAGCAGTCCAACCGGGACAGGGAGTTTCCAGCCCCAGCATTTT.

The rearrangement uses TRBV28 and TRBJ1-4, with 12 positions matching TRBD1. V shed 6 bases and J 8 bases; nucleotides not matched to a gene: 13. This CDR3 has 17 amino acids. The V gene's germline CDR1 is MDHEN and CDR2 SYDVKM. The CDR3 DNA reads TGTGCCAGCAGCCTGGGGGGACAGGGGGCGGCAGGAGAAAAACTGTTTTTT. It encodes CASSLGGQGAAGEKLFF.

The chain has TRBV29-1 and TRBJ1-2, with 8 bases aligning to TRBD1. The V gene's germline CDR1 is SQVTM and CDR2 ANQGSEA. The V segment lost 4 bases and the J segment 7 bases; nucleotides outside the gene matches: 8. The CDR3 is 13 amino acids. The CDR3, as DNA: TGCAGCGTTGGAGTTGGACAGGGCGCTGGCTACACCTTC. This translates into CSVGVGQGAGYTF.

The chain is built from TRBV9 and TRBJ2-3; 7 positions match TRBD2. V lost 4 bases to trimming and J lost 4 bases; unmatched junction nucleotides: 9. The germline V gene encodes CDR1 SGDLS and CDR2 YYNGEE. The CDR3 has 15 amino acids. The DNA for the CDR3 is TGTGCCAGCAGCCAGCGGGGTGGGAATCCAGATACGCAGTATTTT. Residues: CASSQRGGNPDTQYF.